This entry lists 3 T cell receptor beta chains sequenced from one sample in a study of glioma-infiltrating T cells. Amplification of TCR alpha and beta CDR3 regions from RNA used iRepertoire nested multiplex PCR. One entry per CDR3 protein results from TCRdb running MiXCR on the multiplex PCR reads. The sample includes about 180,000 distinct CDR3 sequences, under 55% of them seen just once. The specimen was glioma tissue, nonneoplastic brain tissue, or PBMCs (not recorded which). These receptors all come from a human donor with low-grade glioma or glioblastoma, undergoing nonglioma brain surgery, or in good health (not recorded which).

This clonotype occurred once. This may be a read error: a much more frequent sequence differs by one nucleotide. CDR3 DNA sequence: TGTGCCAGAAGAAACGGCGAAAACTATGGCTACACCTTC. Amino acids: CARRNGENYGYTF. This chain connects TRBV28 to TRBJ1-2; D gene ambiguous. This CDR3 comprises 13 residues. V was shortened by 9 bases and J by 2 bases, with 13 bases between the two germline ends. Germline V gene data show CDR1 as MDHEN and CDR2 as SYDVKM.

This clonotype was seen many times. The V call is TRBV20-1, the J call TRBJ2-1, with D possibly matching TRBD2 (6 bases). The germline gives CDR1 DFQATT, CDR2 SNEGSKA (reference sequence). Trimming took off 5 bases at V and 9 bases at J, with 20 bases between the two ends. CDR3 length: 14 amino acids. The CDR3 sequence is CSAVSGGGVGEQFF. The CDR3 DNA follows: TGCAGTGCTGTTAGCGGAGGAGGCGTTGGTGAGCAGTTCTTC.

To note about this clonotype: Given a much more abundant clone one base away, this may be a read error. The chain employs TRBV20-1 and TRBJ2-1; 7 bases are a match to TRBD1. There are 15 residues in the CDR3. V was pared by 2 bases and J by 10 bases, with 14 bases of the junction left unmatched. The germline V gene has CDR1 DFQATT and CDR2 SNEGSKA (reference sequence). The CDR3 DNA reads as TGCAGTGCTAGAACCGACAGGGTATTGTCTGGCGAGCAGTTCTTC. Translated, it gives CSARTDRVLSGEQFF.